This TCR beta chain is drawn from a study of shared clonotypes between healthy human individuals. The V and J ends lost 3 bases and 3 bases, in that order; junction bases with no gene match: 1. The CDR3 contains 15 residues. Germline lookup yields CDR1 SGHVS and CDR2 FQNEAQ. Method: immunoSEQ multiplex PCR; TCRdb's copy keeps in-frame clones and lacks some. The table shows fewer than 650,000 clones, with roughly four fifths occurring only once. This chain uses TRBV7-8 with TRBJ2-3; TRBD2 matches at 12 bases. What was sequenced was PBMCs. The sequence came from a woman aged 35 to 49 in good health. Some clones in this sample may be carry-over from other donors' samples. CDR3 sequence: CASSFGTSGTDTQYF. Here the CDR3 DNA reads TGTGCCAGCAGCTTTGGGACTAGCGGGACAGATACGCAGTATTTT.